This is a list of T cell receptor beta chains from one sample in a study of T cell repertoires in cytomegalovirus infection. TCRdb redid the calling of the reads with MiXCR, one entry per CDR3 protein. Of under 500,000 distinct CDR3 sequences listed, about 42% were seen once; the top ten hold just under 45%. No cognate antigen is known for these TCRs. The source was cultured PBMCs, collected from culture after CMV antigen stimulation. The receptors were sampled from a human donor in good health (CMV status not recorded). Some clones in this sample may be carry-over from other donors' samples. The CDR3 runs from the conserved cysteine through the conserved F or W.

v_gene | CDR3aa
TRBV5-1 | CASSSTVGTGPTDTQYF
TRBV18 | CASSSRTSGVYNEQFF
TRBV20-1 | CSARELAWGDTQYF
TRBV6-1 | CAISPGRGIRSTEAFF
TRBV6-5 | CASRTGTQPRHF
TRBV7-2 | CASSPRLAGTGNEQFF
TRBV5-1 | CASSSLTRGLGTGELFF
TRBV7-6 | CASSPPAGGWSGNTIYF
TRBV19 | CASSRGQANTGELFF
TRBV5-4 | CASSLAGGGRTDTQYF
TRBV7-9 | CASSFRTSGGHEQFF
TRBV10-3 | CAIRTQDDTQYF
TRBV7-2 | CASSYSLPGIAGYEQYF
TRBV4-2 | CASSQVFGSGSNTGELFF
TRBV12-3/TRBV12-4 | CASKGGSGGGETQYF
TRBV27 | CASSGSGGNEQFF
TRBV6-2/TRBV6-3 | CASSSWTSGKDEQYF
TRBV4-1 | CASSGKPPGGDNSPLHF
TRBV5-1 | CASSYTGEGGYTF
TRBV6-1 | CASIRISGEETQYF
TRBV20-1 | CSAPDRGGLNEKLFF
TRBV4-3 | CASSQGAPEGKEKLFF
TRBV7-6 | CASSLNDYEQYF
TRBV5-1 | CASSLEQGGLNEQFF
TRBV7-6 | CASSSMGGNNEQFF
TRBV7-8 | CASSDTTGSYEQYF
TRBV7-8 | CASSYGTAGIYEQYF
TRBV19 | CASSSLAFSNQPQHF
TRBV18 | CASSTPGGKGFAGGLYNEQFF
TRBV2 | CASTFESNQPQHF
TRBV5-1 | CASSLSLAVDTQYF
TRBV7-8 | CASSLGIDQKAFF
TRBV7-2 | CASSSYRGGEAFF
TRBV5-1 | CASSTLTGGRTEAFF
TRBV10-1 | CASSERLGGIQYF
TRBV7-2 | CASSPPGVGYNEQFF
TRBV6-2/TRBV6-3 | CASKPGTSGTDTQYF
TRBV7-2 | CASSDSGGWAYNEQFF
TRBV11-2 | CASRYTGLAGGMDTQYF
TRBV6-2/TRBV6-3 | CASSYSSTRNYGYTF